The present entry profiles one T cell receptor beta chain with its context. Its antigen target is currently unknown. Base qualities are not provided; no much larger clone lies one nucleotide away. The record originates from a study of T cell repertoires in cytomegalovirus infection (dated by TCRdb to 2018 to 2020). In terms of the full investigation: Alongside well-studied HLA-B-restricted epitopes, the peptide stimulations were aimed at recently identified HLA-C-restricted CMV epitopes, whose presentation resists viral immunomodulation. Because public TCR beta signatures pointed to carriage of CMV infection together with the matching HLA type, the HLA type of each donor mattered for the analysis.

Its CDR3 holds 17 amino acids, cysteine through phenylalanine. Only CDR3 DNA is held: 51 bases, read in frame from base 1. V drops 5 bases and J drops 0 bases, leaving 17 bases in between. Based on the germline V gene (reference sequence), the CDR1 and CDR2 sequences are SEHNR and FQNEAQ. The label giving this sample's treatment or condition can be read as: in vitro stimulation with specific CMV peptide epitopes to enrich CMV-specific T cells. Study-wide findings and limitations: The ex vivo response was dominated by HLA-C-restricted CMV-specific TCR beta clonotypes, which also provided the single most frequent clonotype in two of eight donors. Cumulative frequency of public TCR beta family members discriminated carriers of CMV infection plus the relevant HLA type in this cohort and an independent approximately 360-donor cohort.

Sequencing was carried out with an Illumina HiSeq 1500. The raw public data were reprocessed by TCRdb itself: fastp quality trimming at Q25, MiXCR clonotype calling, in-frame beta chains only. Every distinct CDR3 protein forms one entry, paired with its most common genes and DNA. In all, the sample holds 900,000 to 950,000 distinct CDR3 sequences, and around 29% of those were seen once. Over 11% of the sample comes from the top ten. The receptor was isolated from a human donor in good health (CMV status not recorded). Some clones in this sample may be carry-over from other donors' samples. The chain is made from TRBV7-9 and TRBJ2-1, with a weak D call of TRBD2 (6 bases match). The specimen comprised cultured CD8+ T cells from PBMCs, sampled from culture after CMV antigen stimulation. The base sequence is TGTGCCAGCAGCACGCCAGATGGACTAAGCTCCTACAATGAGCAGTTCTTC. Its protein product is CASSTPDGLSSYNEQFF.